These T cell receptor beta chains were read from a single sample in a study of blood T cell repertoires in COVID-19. Using immunoSEQ multiplex PCR, the repertoire was profiled, and TCRdb retains in-frame clones only, with some absent. The sample comprises roughly 300,000 clones, over 85% of which are singletons, and about 2% rests with the top ten. Sequencing was done on a sample of peripheral blood. These receptors were collected from a woman in her 30s with COVID-19, enrolled during active disease. Both conserved end residues are part of each CDR3. Each record gives: D gene, clone size, V gene, J gene, CDR3 length, CDR3 protein, CDR3 DNA. A D gene is named only where the DNA matches it firmly. Clone size is stated in some rows and not others, as once, few, many or a class when expanded.

.,.,TRBV20-1,TRBJ1-2,11,CSLRGTYGYTF,TGCTCTCTGAGGGGGACCTATGGCTACACCTTC
TRBD1,few,TRBV18,TRBJ2-1,15,CASSSVGQGPNEQFF,TGTGCCAGCTCATCCGTGGGACAGGGACCCAATGAGCAGTTCTTC
.,.,TRBV18,TRBJ1-2,16,CASSPPLTGPLYGYTF,TGTGCCAGCTCACCACCTCTCACAGGACCACTCTATGGCTACACCTTC
.,.,TRBV6-1,TRBJ1-6,16,CASSERGSSYNSPLHF,TGTGCCAGCAGTGAAAGGGGGAGCTCCTATAATTCACCCCTCCACTTT
.,.,TRBV4-2,TRBJ2-2,15,CASSQGLDHTGELFF,TGTGCCAGCAGCCAAGGGCTAGACCACACCGGGGAGCTGTTTTTT
TRBD2,.,TRBV7-9,TRBJ2-1,11,CASSLGGGQFF,TGTGCCAGCAGCTTAGGCGGGGGGCAGTTCTTC
TRBD1,once,TRBV7-9,TRBJ2-5,15,CASSLVRGHVETQYF,TGTGCCAGCAGCTTGGTCAGGGGGCATGTGGAGACCCAGTACTTC
.,.,TRBV11-2,TRBJ1-2,14,CASSRSGGPYGYTF,TGTGCCAGCAGTCGTAGCGGGGGTCCCTATGGCTACACCTTC
.,.,TRBV7-2,TRBJ2-1,13,CASSFGTRNEQFF,TGTGCCAGCAGCTTCGGGACACGGAATGAGCAGTTCTTC
.,.,TRBV25-1,TRBJ2-2,13,CASRPLQGGELFF,TGTGCCAGCAGACCCCTCCAGGGGGGGGAGCTGTTTTTT
TRBD1,.,TRBV28,TRBJ1-2,15,CASSLQTGRNYGYTF,TGTGCCAGCAGTCTTCAGACAGGGCGTAACTATGGCTACACCTTC
TRBD1,.,TRBV2,TRBJ1-1,15,CASSERAGGTTEAFF,TGTGCCAGCAGTGAACGGGCAGGGGGCACCACTGAAGCTTTCTTT
.,.,TRBV5-6,TRBJ2-2,12,CASSLAPGELFF,TGTGCCAGCAGCTTGGCTCCCGGGGAGCTGTTTTTT
.,.,TRBV11-2,TRBJ1-2,17,CASSLPRGGRGGNGYTF,TGTGCCAGCAGCCTCCCCCGGGGAGGGCGAGGTGGGAATGGCTACACCTTC
.,once,TRBV5-1,TRBJ1-1,15,CASSLYLPRNTEAFF,TGCGCCAGCAGCTTGTATCTACCCCGAAACACTGAAGCTTTCTTT
.,.,TRBV19,TRBJ1-6,14,CASSFTANNSPLHF,TGTGCCAGTAGTTTCACAGCTAATAATTCACCCCTCCACTTT
TRBD1,.,TRBV11-3,TRBJ2-6,18,CASSFGTGGNSGANVLTF,TGTGCCAGCAGCTTCGGGACAGGGGGCAACTCTGGGGCCAACGTCCTGACTTTC
.,.,TRBV3-1/TRBV3-2,TRBJ1-2,14,CASSQGGGNHGYTF,TGTGCCAGCAGCCAAGGCGGGGGGAACCATGGCTACACCTTC
TRBD1,once,TRBV5-4,TRBJ1-4,15,CASSLTGGASEKLFF,TGTGCCAGCAGCTTGACAGGGGGCGCGAGTGAAAAACTGTTTTTT
.,few,TRBV5-5,TRBJ1-2,15,CASSDNPRAHYGYTF,TGTGCCAGCAGCGATAACCCAAGAGCCCACTATGGCTACACCTTC
.,.,TRBV4-3,TRBJ1-4,15,CASSPEEEPNEKLFF,TGCGCCAGCAGCCCTGAGGAGGAGCCTAATGAAAAACTGTTTTTT
.,.,TRBV20-1,TRBJ2-5,15,CSARVGRQSQETQYF,TGCAGTGCTCGTGTGGGGCGACAATCACAGGAGACCCAGTACTTC
.,.,TRBV11-3,TRBJ1-1,15,CASSLGAVGPPEAFF,TGTGCCAGCAGCTTAGGAGCGGTGGGTCCTCCCGAAGCTTTCTTT
.,.,TRBV7-8,TRBJ1-1,12,CASSPADTEAFF,TGTGCCAGCAGCCCGGCGGATACTGAAGCTTTCTTT
TRBD1,.,TRBV19,TRBJ1-5,16,CASSTAPGQGNQPQHF,TGTGCCAGTAGTACCGCTCCGGGACAGGGTAATCAGCCCCAGCATTTT
.,.,TRBV25-1,TRBJ1-6,15,CASSERQQRNSPLHF,TGTGCCAGCAGTGAAAGACAGCAAAGAAATTCACCCCTCCACTTT
.,.,TRBV5-1,TRBJ1-2,13,CASSYRDQYGYTF,TGCGCCAGCAGCTACAGGGACCAATATGGCTACACCTTC
TRBD1,.,TRBV9,TRBJ1-6,15,CASSSSGTGASPLHF,TGTGCCAGCAGCTCCTCCGGGACAGGGGCTTCACCCCTCCACTTT
TRBD1,.,TRBV7-2,TRBJ2-2,14,CASSWDRGPGELFF,TGTGCCAGCAGCTGGGACAGGGGGCCCGGGGAGCTGTTTTTT
.,.,TRBV6-4,TRBJ2-3,16,CASSDGEGGGTDTQYF,TGTGCCAGCAGTGACGGTGAAGGGGGGGGCACAGATACGCAGTATTTT
.,.,TRBV30,TRBJ2-7,13,CASDQGRGYEQYF,TGTGCCTCCGACCAGGGCAGGGGCTACGAGCAGTACTTC
TRBD1,.,TRBV10-3,TRBJ1-5,14,CAIRPDRGGQPQHF,TGTGCCATCAGACCCGACAGGGGGGGTCAGCCCCAGCATTTT
.,.,TRBV28,TRBJ1-2,14,CASSFSQGNYGYTF,TGTGCCAGCAGTTTCAGCCAGGGGAACTATGGCTACACCTTC
.,.,TRBV9,TRBJ1-1,13,CASSVDTFAEAFF,TGTGCCAGCAGCGTGGACACCTTCGCTGAAGCTTTCTTT
TRBD1,.,TRBV30,TRBJ2-7,12,CASTGVQGEQYF,TGTGCCTCAACAGGGGTACAGGGCGAGCAGTACTTC
TRBD2,.,TRBV30,TRBJ2-1,15,CAFALLVAGVNEQFF,TGTGCCTTTGCCTTACTAGTCGCGGGAGTGAATGAGCAGTTCTTC
TRBD1,.,TRBV28,TRBJ1-2,15,CASRPTGAKNYGYTF,TGTGCCAGCAGACCAACAGGGGCGAAGAACTATGGCTACACCTTC
TRBD1,few,TRBV7-9,TRBJ1-6,14,CASSHDRGYSPLHF,TGTGCCAGCAGCCACGACAGGGGCTATTCACCCCTCCACTTT
.,.,TRBV21-1,TRBJ2-5,15,CASSSGTGGKETQYF,TGTGCCAGCAGCAGTGGGACAGGGGGCAAGGAGACCCAGTACTTC
TRBD1,.,TRBV5-4,TRBJ2-1,15,CASSYGTGLPNEQFF,TGTGCCAGCAGCTACGGGACAGGCCTGCCCAATGAGCAGTTCTTC
TRBD1,.,TRBV10-3,TRBJ1-1,15,CAISEPNRGVTEAFF,TGTGCCATCAGTGAGCCCAACAGGGGGGTCACTGAAGCTTTCTTT
TRBD2,.,TRBV19,TRBJ2-1,14,CATSSSGGGDEQFF,TGTGCCACGAGCTCTAGCGGGGGAGGGGATGAGCAGTTCTTC
TRBD1,.,TRBV5-4,TRBJ2-7,18,CASSSGPGQGRSPYEQYF,TGTGCCAGCAGCTCGGGACCGGGACAGGGAAGATCTCCCTACGAGCAGTACTTC
.,few,TRBV7-8,TRBJ2-7,16,CASSSPSSGITYEQYF,TGTGCCAGCAGCTCCCCCTCCAGCGGCATAACCTACGAGCAGTACTTC
TRBD1,.,TRBV11-2,TRBJ2-7,15,CASSNWDRERSEQYF,TGTGCCAGCAGCAACTGGGACAGGGAAAGGAGCGAGCAGTACTTC